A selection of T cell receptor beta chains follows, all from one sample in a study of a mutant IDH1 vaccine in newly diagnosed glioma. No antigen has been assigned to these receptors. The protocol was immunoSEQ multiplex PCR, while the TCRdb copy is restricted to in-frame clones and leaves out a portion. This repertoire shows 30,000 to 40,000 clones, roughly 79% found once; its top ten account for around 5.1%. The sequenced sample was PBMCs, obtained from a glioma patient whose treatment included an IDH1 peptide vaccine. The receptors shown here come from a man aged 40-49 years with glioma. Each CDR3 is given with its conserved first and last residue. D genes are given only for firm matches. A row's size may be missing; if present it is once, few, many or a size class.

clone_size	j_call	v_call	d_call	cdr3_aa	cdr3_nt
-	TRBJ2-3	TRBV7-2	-	CASSFTLSTQYF	TGTGCCAGCAGCTTCACCCTAAGTACGCAGTATTTT
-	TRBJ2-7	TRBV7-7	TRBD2	CASSSEGSGRVSYEQYF	TGTGCTAGCAGCTCCGAGGGGAGCGGGAGGGTCTCCTACGAGCAGTACTTC
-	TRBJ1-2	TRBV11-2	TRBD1	CASSPDRGDYGYTF	TGTGCCAGCAGCCCAGACAGGGGGGACTATGGCTACACCTTC
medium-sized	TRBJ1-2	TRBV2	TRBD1	CASSENRGRGYTF	TGTGCCAGCAGCGAGAACAGGGGACGCGGCTACACCTTC
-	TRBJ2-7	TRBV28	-	CASSPRRDSGVAYF	TGTGCCAGCAGTCCACGGCGGGACTCCGGCGTGGCGTACTTC
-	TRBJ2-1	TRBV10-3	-	CAISDGGGSYNEQFF	TGTGCCATCAGTGATGGTGGAGGTTCCTACAATGAGCAGTTCTTC
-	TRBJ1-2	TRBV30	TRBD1	CAWREGAQGYTF	TGTGCCTGGCGCGAGGGGGCGCAGGGCTACACCTTC
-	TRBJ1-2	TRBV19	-	CASSIFRGGYTF	TGTGCCAGTAGCATCTTCAGGGGTGGCTACACCTTC
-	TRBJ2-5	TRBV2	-	CASRGGQETQYF	TGTGCCAGCAGAGGGGGGCAGGAGACCCAGTACTTC
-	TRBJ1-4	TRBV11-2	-	CASSLDPNPNEKLFF	TGTGCCAGCAGCTTAGATCCAAATCCTAATGAAAAACTGTTTTTT
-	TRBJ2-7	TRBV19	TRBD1	CASSRGGQGPYEQYF	TGTGCCAGTAGTAGAGGGGGACAGGGACCATACGAGCAGTACTTC
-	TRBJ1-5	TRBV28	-	CASSLLGNQPQHF	TGTGCCAGCAGTTTATTGGGTAATCAGCCCCAGCATTTT
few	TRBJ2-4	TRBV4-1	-	CASSQDGQIADIQYF	TGCGCCAGCAGCCAAGATGGACAGATCGCGGACATTCAGTACTTC
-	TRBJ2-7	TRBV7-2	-	CASRLRSDGGLSYEQYF	TGTGCCAGCAGACTTCGCTCGGATGGAGGACTCTCCTACGAGCAGTACTTC
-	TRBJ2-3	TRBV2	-	CASSEVQAGIHRHTDTQYF	TGTGCCAGCAGTGAAGTTCAGGCGGGGATTCACAGGCACACAGATACGCAGTATTTT
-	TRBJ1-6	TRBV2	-	CASSSTGDNSPLHF	TGTGCCAGCAGCTCGACAGGAGATAATTCACCCCTCCACTTT
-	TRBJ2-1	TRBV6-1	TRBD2	CASSEAGGSYNEQFF	TGTGCCAGCAGTGAAGCGGGAGGGTCCTACAATGAGCAGTTCTTC
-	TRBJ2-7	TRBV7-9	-	CASSLGNRDEQYF	TGTGCCAGCAGCTTGGGCAATCGAGACGAGCAGTACTTC
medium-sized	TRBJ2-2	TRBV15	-	CATSQGRGSFRELFF	TGTGCCACCAGCCAAGGAAGGGGCTCCTTCCGGGAGCTGTTTTTT
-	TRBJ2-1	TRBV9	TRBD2	CASSVGLAGAYNEQFF	TGTGCCAGCAGCGTAGGGCTAGCGGGGGCCTACAATGAGCAGTTCTTC
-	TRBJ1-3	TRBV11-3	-	CASSPGGSGNTIYF	TGTGCCAGCAGCCCCGGGGGCTCTGGAAACACCATATATTTT
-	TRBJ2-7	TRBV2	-	CASSEALYSGKGYEQYF	TGTGCCAGCAGTGAAGCGCTGTATTCGGGTAAGGGCTACGAGCAGTACTTC
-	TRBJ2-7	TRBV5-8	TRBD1	CASSDRQGLPYEQYF	TGTGCCAGCAGCGACCGACAGGGCCTACCCTACGAGCAGTACTTC
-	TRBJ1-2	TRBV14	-	CASSQVRGQPNYGYTF	TGTGCCAGCAGCCAAGTTCGGGGCCAACCTAACTATGGCTACACCTTC
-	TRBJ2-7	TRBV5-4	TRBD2	CASSPTSAYEQYF	TGTGCCAGCAGCCCTACTAGCGCCTACGAGCAGTACTTC
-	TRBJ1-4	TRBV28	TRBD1	CASSLSGQVRNEKLFF	TGTGCCAGCAGTTTATCCGGACAGGTTCGCAATGAAAAACTGTTTTTT
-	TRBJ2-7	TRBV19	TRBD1	CASSTRTGDLYEQYF	TGTGCCAGTAGTACCAGGACAGGGGACCTCTACGAGCAGTACTTC
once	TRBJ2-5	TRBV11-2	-	CASSGYLQETQYF	TGTGCCAGCAGCGGTTATCTCCAAGAGACCCAGTACTTC
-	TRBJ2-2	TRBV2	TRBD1	CASTETGGELFF	TGTGCCAGCACCGAGACAGGGGGGGAGCTGTTTTTT
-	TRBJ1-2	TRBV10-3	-	CAITLGENYGYTF	TGTGCCATCACCCTGGGGGAGAACTATGGCTACACCTTC
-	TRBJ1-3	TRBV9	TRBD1	CASSPQGAISGNTIYF	TGTGCCAGCAGCCCCCAGGGGGCCATCTCTGGAAACACCATATATTTT
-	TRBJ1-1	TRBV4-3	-	CASSQDLAGTEAFF	TGCGCCAGCAGCCAAGATCTCGCCGGCACTGAAGCTTTCTTT
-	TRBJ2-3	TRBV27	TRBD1	CASSTGQGAGLDKDTQYF	TGTGCCAGCAGTACGGGACAGGGGGCGGGTCTAGATAAGGATACGCAGTATTTT
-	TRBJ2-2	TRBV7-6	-	CASSSRGANTGELFF	TGTGCCAGCAGCTCTAGGGGCGCAAACACCGGGGAGCTGTTTTTT
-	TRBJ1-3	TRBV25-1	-	CASSEIEVGGNTIYF	TGTGCCAGCAGTGAAATAGAGGTTGGGGGAAACACCATATATTTT
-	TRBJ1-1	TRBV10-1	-	CASSDSEAFF	TGCGCCAGCAGTGACAGCGAAGCTTTCTTT
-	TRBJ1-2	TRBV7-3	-	CASSPGGGAFGYTF	TGTGCCAGCAGCCCTGGAGGGGGGGCGTTTGGCTACACCTTC
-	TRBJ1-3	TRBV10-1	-	CASSSPGNSGNTIYF	TGCGCCAGCAGTTCCCCCGGAAACTCTGGAAACACCATATATTTT
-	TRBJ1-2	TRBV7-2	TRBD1	CASSLVGGGTGNGYTF	TGTGCCAGCAGCTTAGTCGGTGGTGGGACAGGGAATGGCTACACCTTC
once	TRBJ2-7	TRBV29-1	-	CSVEVVYEQYF	TGCAGCGTTGAAGTTGTATACGAGCAGTACTTC
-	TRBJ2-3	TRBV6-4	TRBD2	CASSPGWTSGGTDTQYF	TGTGCCAGCAGCCCGGGTTGGACTAGCGGGGGGACAGATACGCAGTATTTT